The 32 T cell receptor beta chains below come from one sample, sequenced in a study of T-cell memory formation after mild COVID-19. TCRdb recomputed calls from the 5' RACE reads with MiXCR, one row per CDR3 protein. The sample carries about 180,000 distinct CDR3 sequences, 16% recorded once. Sequenced input: PBMCs or a T cell subset sorted from them (not recorded which). The receptor set was obtained from an adult woman who had mild COVID-19 (a few samples of this study predate the infection). Cell type and time point are not known.

The chain couples TRBV5-6 to TRBJ2-1; D is perhaps TRBD2 (6 bases). V lost 0 bases to trimming and J lost 3 bases, with 13 bases between them. CDR1 is SGHDT and CDR2 is YYEEEE in the germline V gene. CDR3 length equals 16 residues. The CDR3 bases are TGTGCCAGCAGCTTGGATGCGGGGAACATCTACAATGAGCAGTTCTTC. This sequence encodes CASSLDAGNIYNEQFF.

This clonotype was counted a few times. The chain joins TRBV12-3 or TRBV12-4 to TRBJ1-5; D call uncertain. This CDR3 is built from 14 residues. V lost 8 bases and J lost 5, with 16 bases in between. Written as DNA, the CDR3 is TGTGCCAGCGCCATCGCCTTTGGGGATCAGCCCCAGCATTTT. Residues: CASAIAFGDQPQHF.

This clonotype was detected only a few times. The chain is built from TRBV7-3 and TRBJ1-1, with no clear D. This CDR3 has 14 amino acids. Germline values: CDR1 SGHTA, CDR2 FQGTGA. The germline V and J ends were trimmed by 5 bases and 8 bases, with 18 bases remaining between them. The CDR3 DNA reads as TGTGCCAGCAGCCTCCATAAATCACCGGTCGAAGCTTTCTTT. It encodes CASSLHKSPVEAFF.

This clonotype occurred a few times. The genes are TRBV9 and TRBJ2-3, with TRBD2 matching over 7 bases. The length of the CDR3 is 15 residues. V trimming: 1 base; J trimming: 3 bases; junction bases outside the gene matches: 5. Germline V gene sequence: CDR1 SGDLS, CDR2 YYNGEE. CDR3 sequence: CASSVWGGKTDTQYF. The CDR3 region has the DNA TGTGCCAGCAGCGTATGGGGGGGGAAAACAGATACGCAGTATTTT.

The chain has TRBV9 and TRBJ2-3; 14 bases map to TRBD2. This CDR3 region has 18 residues. Per the germline V gene, CDR1 is SGDLS and CDR2 is YYNGEE. V shed 0 bases and J 1 base; nucleotides not matched to a gene: 4. CDR3 nucleotides: TGTGCCAGCAGCGTAGGGACTAGCGGGGGGTTACGCACAGATACGCAGTATTTT. This encodes CASSVGTSGGLRTDTQYF. Full variable domain (outside the CDR3, taken from reference TRBV9 and TRBJ2-3): DSGVTQTPKHLITATGQRVTLRCSPRSGDLSVYWYQQSLDQGLQFLIQYYNGEERAKGNILERFSAQQFPDLHSELNLSSLELGDSALYFCASSVGTSGGLRTDTQYFGPGTRLTVL.

The V call is TRBV24-1, the J call TRBJ2-5; D unclear. Trimming cost V 1 base and J 5 bases, with 10 bases left between them. CDR1 is KGHDR, CDR2 SFDVKD, per germline. The CDR3 consists of 14 residues. For the CDR3, the DNA is TGTGCCACCAGTGATTTAGGGCAGATCGAGACCCAGTACTTC. It is translated as CATSDLGQIETQYF.

There are a few counts of this clonotype. The chain carries TRBV5-1 and TRBJ2-7; D gene unclear. The CDR3 spans 12 residues. V lost 4 bases and J 7 bases, leaving 12 bases between the germline ends. Germline-derived CDR1 and CDR2 are SGHRS and YFSETQ. The CDR3 sequence: CASSPEGREQYF. Written as DNA, the CDR3 is TGCGCCAGCAGCCCTGAAGGGCGGGAGCAGTACTTC. The whole variable domain, filled in from reference TRBV5-1 and TRBJ2-7, reads KAGVTQTPRYLIKTRGQQVTLSCSPISGHRSVSWYQQTPGQGLQFLFEYFSETQRNKGNFPGRFSGRQFSNSRSEMNVSTLELGDSALYLCASSPEGREQYFGPGTRLTVT.

This clonotype was recorded a few times. This sequence joins TRBV11-2 and TRBJ1-2; the D is unclear. The CDR3 covers 13 residues. Germline V gene sequence: CDR1 SGHAT, CDR2 FQNNGV. V lost 5 bases, J lost 3 bases, and 10 bases lay in between. The CDR3 protein is CASSPDTHYGYTF. CDR3 bases: TGTGCCAGCAGCCCCGACACCCACTATGGCTACACCTTC. The variable domain in full, completed from reference TRBV11-2 and TRBJ1-2, reads EAGVAQSPRYKIIEKRQSVAFWCNPISGHATLYWYQQILGQGPKLLIQFQNNGVVDDSQLPKDRFSAERLKGVDSTLKIQPAKLEDSAVYLCASSPDTHYGYTFGSGTRLTVV.

The chain carries TRBV11-3 and TRBJ2-5; D may match TRBD1 or TRBD2 (6 bases each). V lost 5 bases and J 7 bases, leaving 14 bases between the germline ends. Germline V gene sequence: CDR1 SGHNT, CDR2 YENEEA. The CDR3 loop spans 13 amino acids. The CDR3 region is CASSELQGGTQYF. Written as DNA, the CDR3 is TGTGCCAGCAGCGAACTACAGGGAGGGACCCAGTACTTC.

This clonotype was found a few times. The gene calls are TRBV28 and TRBJ1-6, with 8 bases that match TRBD1. Per the germline V gene, CDR1 is MDHEN and CDR2 is SYDVKM. V gave up 6 bases and J gave up 7 bases; unmatched junction bases: 11. CDR3 size: 16 residues. The CDR3 DNA follows: TGTGCCAGCAGATTTCCAGGGGGCGCGGACAATTCACCCCTCCACTTT. This encodes CASRFPGGADNSPLHF. The variable domain in full, completed from reference TRBV28 and TRBJ1-6, reads DVKVTQSSRYLVKRTGEKVFLECVQDMDHENMFWYRQDPGLGLRLIYFSYDVKMKEKGDIPEGYSVSREKKERFSLILESASTNQTSMYLCASRFPGGADNSPLHFGNGTRLTVT.

Ten or more counts support this clonotype. This chain joins TRBV5-1 and TRBJ2-1; 7 bases map to TRBD1. Germline assignment: CDR1 SGHRS and CDR2 YFSETQ. The CDR3 is 14 residues long. Trimming at V came to 0 bases and at J to 8 bases, leaving 5 bases not matched to a gene. CDR3 sequence reads: CASSLGDSVDEQFF. CDR3 DNA sequence: TGCGCCAGCAGCTTGGGGGACAGTGTAGATGAGCAGTTCTTC.

This clonotype appeared a few times. CDR3 in amino acids: CASGTGTSGTDTQYF. For the CDR3, the DNA is TGTGCCAGCGGAACCGGGACTAGCGGCACAGATACGCAGTATTTT. This chain connects TRBV7-3 to TRBJ2-3; 10 nucleotides line up with TRBD2. J gave up 1 base and V 8 bases, and 6 bases lay outside the gene matches. The length of the CDR3 is 15 residues. CDR1 is SGHTA, CDR2 FQGTGA, per germline.

This clonotype was recorded a few times. The chain uses TRBV20-1 and TRBJ2-3; TRBD2 matches 11 bases. Trimming removed 6 bases from V and 5 bases from J; junction bases left unmatched: 7. Germline CDR1 and CDR2: DFQATT and SNEGSKA (reference sequence). The CDR3 length is 14 residues. The CDR3 loop reads CSAPLAGAVDTQYF. The CDR3 DNA is TGCAGTGCGCCACTAGCGGGAGCCGTAGATACGCAGTATTTT.

This clonotype was counted at least ten times. V is TRBV7-9 and J is TRBJ2-1; 9 bases are a match to TRBD1. The germline V gene encodes CDR1 SEHNR and CDR2 FQNEAQ (reference sequence). The CDR3 totals 17 residues. The V segment lost 3 bases and the J segment 7 bases; nucleotides outside the gene matches: 13. The CDR3 spells CASSFSPRTGAKNEQFF. As DNA, the CDR3 is TGTGCCAGCAGCTTCAGTCCAAGGACAGGGGCGAAGAATGAGCAGTTCTTC.

The table lists this clonotype with a few counts. The rearrangement joins TRBV10-3 to TRBJ1-1; D is unresolved. The CDR3 runs to 10 residues. With 7 bases removed from V and 5 bases from J, the gap between germline ends came to 5 bases. From germline, CDR1 is ENHRY and CDR2 SYGVKD. This chain's CDR3 is CAIKRTEAFF. The CDR3 nucleotides are TGTGCCATCAAGAGGACTGAAGCTTTCTTT.

The chain combines TRBV20-1 with TRBJ2-1; 11 bases fit TRBD2. Trimming at V came to 5 bases and at J to 8 bases, leaving 11 bases not matched to a gene. This CDR3 is built from 15 residues. The germline V gene has CDR1 DFQATT and CDR2 SNEGSKA (reference sequence). CDR3 sequence (DNA): TGCAGTGCTGGCTTAGCGGGGGGGCTTGTCGATGAGCAGTTCTTC. The encoded protein is CSAGLAGGLVDEQFF.

A remark on this clonotype: One junction end disagrees with the germline gene, perhaps due to a read error. The rearrangement links TRBV7-9 to TRBJ2-5; TRBD1 matches at 9 bases. CDR3 length: 15 residues. Germline CDR1 SEHNR, CDR2 FQNEAQ (reference sequence). Written as DNA, the CDR3 is TGTGCCAGCAGCTTACAAAGGGACAGGGATTTCCCCGGAGACTTC. This sequence encodes CASSLQRDRDFPGDF.

The chain recombines TRBV12-3 or TRBV12-4 with TRBJ2-6; D ambiguous. CDR3 size: 15 residues. Trimming removed 6 bases from V and 0 bases from J, with 9 bases in between. CDR3 residues: CASSPVGSGANVLTF. CDR3 nucleotide sequence: TGTGCCAGCAGCCCCGTGGGCTCTGGGGCCAACGTCCTGACTTTC.

The table lists this clonotype with a few counts. The CDR3 DNA is TGTGCCAGCAGTAACGGGCCCCCTCGAGAGACCCAGTACTTC. As protein: CASSNGPPRETQYF. The genes are TRBV27 and TRBJ2-5; no clear D gene. This CDR3 is built from 14 residues. V lost 5 bases and J lost 4, with 14 bases in between. The germline gives CDR1 MNHEY, CDR2 SMNVEV (reference sequence).

In this sample, this clonotype turned up a few times. The genes are TRBV6-5 and TRBJ1-1; tentative D call: TRBD1 (5 bases). Germline-derived CDR1 and CDR2 are MNHEY and SVGAGI. CDR3 length: 15 amino acids. V was cut by 2 bases and J by 2 bases, with 12 bases left in between. As DNA, the CDR3 is TGTGCCAGCAGTTACGCGGACATCGGAAACACTGAAGCTTTCTTT. Protein: CASSYADIGNTEAFF.

The V and J genes are TRBV6-6 and TRBJ1-4; TRBD1 agrees at 9 bases. There are 17 residues in the CDR3. V lost 6 bases to trimming and J lost 7 bases; unmatched junction nucleotides: 15. Germline V gives CDR1 MNHNY, CDR2 SVGAGI (reference sequence). CDR3 in amino acids: CASRPGQGNFPSEKLFF. The CDR3 bases are TGTGCCAGCAGACCGGGACAGGGAAATTTCCCAAGTGAAAAACTGTTTTTT.

The CDR3 reads CASSSRQGSRGTEAFF. DNA of the CDR3: TGCGCCAGCAGCTCCCGACAGGGGAGTAGGGGCACTGAAGCTTTCTTT. The chain uses TRBV5-1 and TRBJ1-1; 8 bases agree with TRBD1. Trimming cost V 3 bases and J 4 bases; bases outside gene matches: 11. The germline V gene has CDR1 SGHRS and CDR2 YFSETQ. CDR3 length: 16 residues. Based on the CDR3 plus reference TRBV5-1 and TRBJ1-1, the full variable domain is KAGVTQTPRYLIKTRGQQVTLSCSPISGHRSVSWYQQTPGQGLQFLFEYFSETQRNKGNFPGRFSGRQFSNSRSEMNVSTLELGDSALYLCASSSRQGSRGTEAFFGQGTRLTVV.

The chain has TRBV5-4 and TRBJ2-7, with a possible D match to TRBD1 (6 bases). V was trimmed by 0 bases and J by 2 bases, leaving 9 bases between them. The CDR3 extends over 14 amino acids. Germline values: CDR1 SGHNT, CDR2 YYREEE (reference sequence). The CDR3 DNA is TGTGCCAGCAGCTTGGCCCGGGACACCTACGAGCAGTACGTC. Translation: CASSLARDTYEQYV.

V gene TRBV5-6 combines with J gene TRBJ2-2; D is uncertain. Germline V gene sequence: CDR1 SGHDT, CDR2 YYEEEE. CDR3 length: 14 amino acids. The V end was cut by 1 base, the J end by 7 bases, with 11 bases between. The CDR3 DNA sequence: TGTGCCAGCAGCTTGTTTCGGGCTGACGGGGAGCTGTTTTTT. The encoded protein is CASSLFRADGELFF.

The V call is TRBV3-1, the J call TRBJ2-1; the match to TRBD1 covers 8 bases. The V segment lost 2 bases and the J segment 4 bases; nucleotides outside the gene matches: 1. The germline V gene encodes CDR1 LGHDT and CDR2 YNNKEL (reference sequence). The CDR3 is 14 amino acids. The DNA for the CDR3 is TGTGCCAGCAGCCAAAGGGACAGGTACAATGAGCAGTTCTTC. Translated, it gives CASSQRDRYNEQFF.

This clonotype has just a few counts. The chain is built from TRBV28 and TRBJ1-6; 8 bases match TRBD1. The CDR3 length is 15 residues. The germline V gene encodes CDR1 MDHEN and CDR2 SYDVKM. V gave up 5 bases and J gave up 9 bases; unmatched junction bases: 9. This CDR3 reads CASSPRTGQSSPLHF. DNA for the CDR3: TGTGCCAGCAGTCCCCGGACAGGGCAATCTTCACCCCTCCACTTT.

The V and J genes are TRBV4-3 and TRBJ2-7; TRBD2 is a possible D gene (6 bases). The CDR3 extends over 15 amino acids. V lost 4 bases to trimming and J lost 2 bases, with 15 bases between them. CDR1 LGHNA and CDR2 YSLEER come from the germline V gene. The CDR3 DNA reads as TGCGCCAGCAGCCGTTTAGCGGCTCCGACCTACGAGCAGTACTTC. This codes for CASSRLAAPTYEQYF.

The chain links TRBV11-3 to TRBJ2-1; 9 nucleotides align to TRBD2. The CDR3 extends over 13 amino acids. Trimming took 7 bases from V and 3 from J; bases not matched to a gene: 1. In germline, CDR1 is SGHNT, CDR2 YENEEA. The CDR3 DNA is TGTGCCAGCACACTAGCGGGCTACAATGAGCAGTTCTTC. This translates into CASTLAGYNEQFF.

This clonotype was seen a handful of times. The V gene is TRBV14, the J gene TRBJ2-1, with D possibly being TRBD1 or TRBD2 (5 bases each). CDR1 and CDR2 (germline): SGHDN, FVKESK. This CDR3 has 13 amino acids. V shed 10 bases and J shed 9 bases, with 19 bases lying between them. The CDR3 reads CATEKRGDGEQFF. As DNA, the CDR3 is TGTGCCACCGAAAAAAGGGGAGACGGTGAGCAGTTCTTC.

This sequence joins TRBV5-1 and TRBJ2-6; D is unresolved. This CDR3 region has 14 residues. Trimming took 6 bases from V and 0 from J, leaving 7 bases between them. Germline values: CDR1 SGHRS, CDR2 YFSETQ. CDR3 nucleotide sequence: TGCGCCAGCAACTCTGGCTCTGGGGCCAACGTCCTGACTTTC. It encodes CASNSGSGANVLTF.

This clonotype was counted only a few times. V usage is TRBV6-2 or TRBV6-3 and J usage is TRBJ2-7; D possibly uses TRBD1 or TRBD2 (5 bases each). Trimming stripped 6 bases from V and 0 bases from J, with 18 bases between. Germline loops: CDR1 MNHEY, CDR2 SVGEGT. The CDR3 covers 16 residues. CDR3 in amino acids: CASSTGSRGLSYEQYF. The CDR3 DNA reads as TGTGCCAGCAGCACGGGGTCAAGGGGCCTCTCCTACGAGCAGTACTTC.

Only a few counts were recorded for this clonotype. The V gene is TRBV6-4, the J gene TRBJ2-1; TRBD2 might be the D (7 bases). With 4 bases removed from V and 6 bases from J, the gap between germline ends came to 16 bases. Germline V gene data show CDR1 as MRHNA and CDR2 as SNTAGT. This CDR3 has 15 residues. The CDR3 DNA is TGTGCCAGCAGTGTAGAGGTGGCGGGGGCCAATGAGCAGTTCTTC. Its protein product is CASSVEVAGANEQFF.